The 5 T cell receptor beta chains in this list originate from one sample, sequenced in a study of blood T cell repertoires in COVID-19 (TCRdb year 2020). Library preparation employed the immunoSEQ multiplex PCR assay. The clones in this table, taken by TCRdb from immuneACCESS, are in-frame only. Not every clone is retained; where verified, under half of the shortfall comes from an unresolved V gene, and the cause of the rest is unknown. The sample has roughly 100,000 clones on record, roughly 80% of them singletons. The ten most abundant clones make up about 16% of the sample. Source material: peripheral blood. The receptors were sampled from a woman aged 80 or older with acute or convalescent COVID-19.

The sample holds one count of this clone. Other nucleotide sequences from this sample produce the same CDR3. V and J are TRBV18 and TRBJ2-2; D remains unclear. Germline V lookup: CDR1 KGHSH, CDR2 LQKENI. The V end was cut by 3 bases, the J end by 5 bases, with 7 bases between. The CDR3 loop spans 13 amino acids. For the CDR3, the DNA is TGTGCCAGCTCACCGTCTAGGACCGGGGAGCTGTTTTTT. This translates into CASSPSRTGELFF. Supplemented by reference TRBV18 and TRBJ2-2, the full variable domain reads NAGVMQNPRHLVRRRGQEARLRCSPMKGHSHVYWYRQLPEEGLKFMVYLQKENIIDESGMPKERFSAEFPKEGPSILRIQQVVRGDSAAYFCASSPSRTGELFFGEGSRLTVL.

The gene calls are TRBV24-1 and TRBJ1-1; no reliable D call. CDR1 is KGHDR, CDR2 SFDVKD, per germline. Trimming left V 7 bases short and J 1 base short, with 9 bases between. The CDR3 runs to 13 residues. The CDR3 loop is CATSQQSNTEAFF. In DNA, the CDR3 is TGTGCCACCAGCCAACAGTCGAACACTGAAGCTTTCTTT.

The chain combines TRBV7-2 with TRBJ2-1, with a possible D match to TRBD2 (5 bases). This CDR3 is built from 14 residues. Germline V gene lookup returns CDR1 SGHTA and CDR2 FQGNSA. V shed 1 base and J shed 8 bases, with 12 bases lying between them. The chain's CDR3 is CASSLGMREYEQFF. CDR3 DNA: TGTGCCAGCAGCTTAGGAATGAGGGAGTATGAGCAGTTCTTC.

This clone was seen a handful of times. The rearrangement links TRBV2 to TRBJ1-4; no clear D. The CDR3 loop spans 14 amino acids. Germline V lookup: CDR1 SNHLY, CDR2 FYNNEI. V was trimmed by 2 bases and J by 5 bases, leaving 9 bases between them. CDR3 amino acids: CASSETGLNEKLFF. The CDR3 DNA reads as TGTGCCAGCAGTGAAACTGGACTAAATGAAAAACTGTTTTTT.

Here the CDR3 reads CASSSGQGGVGYTF. As DNA, the CDR3 is TGCGCCAGCAGCTCCGGACAGGGCGGTGTCGGCTACACCTTC. The J gene is TRBJ1-2, the V gene TRBV5-1, with TRBD1 matching over 8 bases. Germline CDR1 reads SGHRS; CDR2 reads YFSETQ. This CDR3 comprises 14 residues. V lost 3 bases, J lost 8 bases, and 9 bases stayed unmatched.